This T cell receptor beta chain was captured by sequencing in a study of shared clonotypes between healthy human individuals. On the study more broadly: Each donor's CD4 naive and CD4 memory cells filled three plates apiece, CD8 naive two, and CD8 memory one. General observations from the study: Tissue TCR repertoires likely differ from these blood-only repertoires.

TCRdb's table, derived via immunoSEQ multiplex PCR, lists solely in-frame clones and lacks some. The sample has some 2.1 million clones, roughly 96% seen once. Between the trimmed V and J ends, which lost 0 bases and 3 bases, there was a span of 7 bases. The CDR3 is 14 amino acids. CDR1 is KGHSH, CDR2 LQKENI, per germline. Donors, healthy HIV-negative adults, lacked recent acute infections or vaccinations. It was into CD45RA+ naive and CD45RA-negative memory subsets that the CD4+ cells were split. About this clone: The antigen is not known. The same CDR3 also results from other DNA sequences found in this sample.

This clonotype originated in a man younger than 30 in good health. The sample consisted of naive CD4+ T cells sorted from blood. As to subset: CD45RA+ positively selected. This chain connects TRBV18 to TRBJ2-3; D not resolved. The CDR3 loop is CASSPPPQTDTQYF. In DNA form, the CDR3 reads TGTGCCAGCTCACCACCTCCACAGACAGATACGCAGTATTTT.